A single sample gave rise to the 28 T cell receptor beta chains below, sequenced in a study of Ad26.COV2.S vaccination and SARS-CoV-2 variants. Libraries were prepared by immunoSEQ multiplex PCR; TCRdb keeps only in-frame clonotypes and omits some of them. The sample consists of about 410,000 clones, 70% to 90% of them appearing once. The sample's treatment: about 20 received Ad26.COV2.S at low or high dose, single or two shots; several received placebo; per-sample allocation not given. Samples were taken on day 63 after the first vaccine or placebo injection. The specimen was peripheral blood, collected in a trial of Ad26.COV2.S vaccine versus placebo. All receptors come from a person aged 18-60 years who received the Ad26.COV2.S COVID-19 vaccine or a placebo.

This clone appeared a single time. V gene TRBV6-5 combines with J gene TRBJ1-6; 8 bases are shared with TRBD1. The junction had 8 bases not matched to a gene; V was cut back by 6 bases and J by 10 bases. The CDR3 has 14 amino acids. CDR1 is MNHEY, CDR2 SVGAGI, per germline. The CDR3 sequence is CASRPTGEGSPLHF. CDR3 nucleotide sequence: TGTGCCAGCAGACCGACAGGGGAGGGCTCACCCCTCCACTTT.

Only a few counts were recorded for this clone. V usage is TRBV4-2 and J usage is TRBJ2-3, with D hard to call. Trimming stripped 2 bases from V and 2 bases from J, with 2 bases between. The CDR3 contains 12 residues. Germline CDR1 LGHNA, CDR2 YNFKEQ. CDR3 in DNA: TGTGCCAGCAGCCAAAACACAGATACGCAGTATTTT. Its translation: CASSQNTDTQYF.

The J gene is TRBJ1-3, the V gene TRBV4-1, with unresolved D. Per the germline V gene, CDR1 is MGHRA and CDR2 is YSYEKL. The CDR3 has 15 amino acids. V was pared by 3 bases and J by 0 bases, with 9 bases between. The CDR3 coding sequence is TGCGCCAGCAGCCATTCCAGAAACTCTGGAAACACCATATATTTT. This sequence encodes CASSHSRNSGNTIYF.

The CDR3 DNA reads as TGTGCCAGCAGAAGGAGGGGGCCCCAAGAGACCCAGTACTTC. Amino acid sequence: CASRRRGPQETQYF. This chain uses TRBV7-9 with TRBJ2-5; TRBD1 might be the D (7 bases). V was shortened by 6 bases and J by 1 base, with 12 bases between the two germline ends. Germline V gene data show CDR1 as SEHNR and CDR2 as FQNEAQ (reference sequence). The CDR3 sequence is 14 residues long.

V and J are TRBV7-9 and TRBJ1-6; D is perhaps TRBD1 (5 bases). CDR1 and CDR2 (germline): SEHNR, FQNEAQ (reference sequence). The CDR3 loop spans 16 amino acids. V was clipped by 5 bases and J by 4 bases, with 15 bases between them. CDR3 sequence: CASSPRRGGYNSPLHF. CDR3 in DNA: TGTGCCAGCAGCCCCCGTAGGGGCGGATATAATTCACCCCTCCACTTT. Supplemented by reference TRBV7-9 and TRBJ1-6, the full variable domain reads DTGVSQNPRHKITKRGQNVTFRCDPISEHNRLYWYRQTLGQGPEFLTYFQNEAQLEKSRLLSDRFSAERPKGSFSTLEIQRTEQGDSAMYLCASSPRRGGYNSPLHFGNGTRLTVT.

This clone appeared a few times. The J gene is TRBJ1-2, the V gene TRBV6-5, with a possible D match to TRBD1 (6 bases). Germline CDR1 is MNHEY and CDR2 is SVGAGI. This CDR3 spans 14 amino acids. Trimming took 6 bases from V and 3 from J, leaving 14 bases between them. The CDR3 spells CASRQGNNDYGYTF. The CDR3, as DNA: TGTGCCAGCAGGCAGGGGAATAATGACTATGGCTACACCTTC.

Written as DNA, the CDR3 is TGTGCCAGCAGCCAAGCGGTAATGGAGACCCAGTACTTC. This gives the protein CASSQAVMETQYF. The chain joins TRBV3-1 (or the pseudogene TRBV3-2) to TRBJ2-5; D is undetermined. V was trimmed by 1 base and J by 5 bases, leaving 8 bases between them. Germline V CDR1 and CDR2: LGHDT, YNNKEL (reference sequence). CDR3 size: 13 residues.

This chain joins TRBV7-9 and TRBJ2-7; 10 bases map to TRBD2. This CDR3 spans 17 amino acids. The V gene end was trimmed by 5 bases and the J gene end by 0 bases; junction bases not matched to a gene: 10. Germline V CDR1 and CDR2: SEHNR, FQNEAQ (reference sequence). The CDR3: CASSNQRGGPSSYEQYF. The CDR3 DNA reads TGTGCCAGCAGCAACCAGCGGGGGGGCCCTAGCTCCTACGAGCAGTACTTC.

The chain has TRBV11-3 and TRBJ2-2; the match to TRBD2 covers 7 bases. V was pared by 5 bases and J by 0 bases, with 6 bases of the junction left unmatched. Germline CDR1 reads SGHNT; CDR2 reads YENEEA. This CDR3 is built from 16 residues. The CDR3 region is CASSPRGGANTGELFF. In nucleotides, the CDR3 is TGTGCCAGCAGCCCGCGTGGGGGGGCGAACACCGGGGAGCTGTTTTTT. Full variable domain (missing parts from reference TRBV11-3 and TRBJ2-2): EAGVVQSPRYKIIEKKQPVAFWCNPISGHNTLYWYLQNLGQGPELLIRYENEEAVDDSQLPKDRFSAERLKGVDSTLKIQPAELGDSAVYLCASSPRGGANTGELFFGEGSRLTVL.

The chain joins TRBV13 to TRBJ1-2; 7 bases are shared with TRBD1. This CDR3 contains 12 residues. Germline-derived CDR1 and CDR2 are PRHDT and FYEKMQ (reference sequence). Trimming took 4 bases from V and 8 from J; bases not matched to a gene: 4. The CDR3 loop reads CASSSGTEGYTF. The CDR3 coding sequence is TGTGCCAGCAGCTCCGGGACAGAAGGCTACACCTTC. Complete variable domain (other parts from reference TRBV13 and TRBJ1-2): AAGVIQSPRHLIKEKRETATLKCYPIPRHDTVYWYQQGPGQDPQFLISFYEKMQSDKGSIPDRFSAQQFSDYHSELNMSSLELGDSALYFCASSSGTEGYTFGSGTRLTVV.

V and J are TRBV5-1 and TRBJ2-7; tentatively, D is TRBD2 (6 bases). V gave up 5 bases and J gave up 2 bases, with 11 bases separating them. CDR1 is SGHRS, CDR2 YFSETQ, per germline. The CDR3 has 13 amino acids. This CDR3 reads CASRSGVPYEQYF. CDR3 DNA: TGCGCCAGCAGGTCGGGGGTCCCCTACGAGCAGTACTTC.

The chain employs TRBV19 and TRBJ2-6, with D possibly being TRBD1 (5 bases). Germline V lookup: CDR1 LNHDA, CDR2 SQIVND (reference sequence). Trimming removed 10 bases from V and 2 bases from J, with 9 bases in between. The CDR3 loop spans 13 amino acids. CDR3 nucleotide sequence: TGTGCCACAGACAGTGCTGGGGCCAACGTCCTGACTTTC. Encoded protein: CATDSAGANVLTF.

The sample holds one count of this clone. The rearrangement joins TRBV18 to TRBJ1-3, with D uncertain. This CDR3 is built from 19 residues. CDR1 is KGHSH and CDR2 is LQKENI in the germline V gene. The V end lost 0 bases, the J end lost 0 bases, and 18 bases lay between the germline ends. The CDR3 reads CASSPPSSVGRSSGNTIYF. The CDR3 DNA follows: TGTGCCAGCTCACCACCTTCCTCCGTCGGCAGGAGCTCTGGAAACACCATATATTTT.

The CDR3 here is CALRRDSVYGYTF. The DNA for the CDR3 is TGTGCCTTAAGGCGAGACAGCGTTTATGGCTACACCTTC. The rearrangement uses TRBV7-9 and TRBJ1-2, with TRBD1 as a possible D gene (5 bases). V was cut by 11 bases and J by 5 bases, with 18 bases left in between. CDR3 length: 13 amino acids. Looked up from germline, CDR1 is SEHNR and CDR2 is FQNEAQ (reference sequence).

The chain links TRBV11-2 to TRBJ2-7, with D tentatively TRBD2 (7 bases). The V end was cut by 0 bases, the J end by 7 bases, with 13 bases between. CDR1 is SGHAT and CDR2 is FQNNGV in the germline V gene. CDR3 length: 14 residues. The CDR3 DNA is TGTGCCAGCAGCTTAGAAGGGGGGGCGGAGGAGCAGTACTTC. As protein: CASSLEGGAEEQYF.

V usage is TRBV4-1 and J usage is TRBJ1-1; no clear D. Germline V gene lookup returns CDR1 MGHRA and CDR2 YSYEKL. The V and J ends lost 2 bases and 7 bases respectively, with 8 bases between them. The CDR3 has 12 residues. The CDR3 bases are TGCGCCAGCAGCCAAAACGGCGATGAAGCTTTCTTT. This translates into CASSQNGDEAFF.

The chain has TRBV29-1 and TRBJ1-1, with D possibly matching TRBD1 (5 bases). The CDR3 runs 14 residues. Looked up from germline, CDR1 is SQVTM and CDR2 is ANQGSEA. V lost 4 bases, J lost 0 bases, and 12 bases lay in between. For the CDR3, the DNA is TGCAGCGTTGCATCCGACAGAATGAACACTGAAGCTTTCTTT. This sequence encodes CSVASDRMNTEAFF.

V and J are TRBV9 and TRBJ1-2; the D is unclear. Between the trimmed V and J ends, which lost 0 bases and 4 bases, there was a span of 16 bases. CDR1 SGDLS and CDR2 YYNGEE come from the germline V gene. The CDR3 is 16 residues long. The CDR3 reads CASSVEIGPEPYGYTF. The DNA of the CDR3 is TGTGCCAGCAGCGTAGAGATCGGTCCTGAACCCTATGGCTACACCTTC.

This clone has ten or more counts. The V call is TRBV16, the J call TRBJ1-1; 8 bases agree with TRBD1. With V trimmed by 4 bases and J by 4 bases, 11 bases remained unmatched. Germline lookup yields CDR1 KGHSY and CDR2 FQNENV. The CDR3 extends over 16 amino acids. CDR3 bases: TGTGCCAGCAGCCCATTCTCACTTACAGGGGGCACTGAAGCTTTCTTT. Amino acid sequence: CASSPFSLTGGTEAFF.

The CDR3 sequence is CASSGTGTGVYEQYF. The CDR3 DNA follows: TGTGCCAGCAGTGGGACCGGGACAGGGGTCTACGAGCAGTACTTC. V gene TRBV2 combines with J gene TRBJ2-7, with 10 bases matching TRBD1. The CDR3 has 15 residues. Germline V gene data show CDR1 as SNHLY and CDR2 as FYNNEI. V was pared by 4 bases and J by 3 bases, with 6 bases of the junction left unmatched.

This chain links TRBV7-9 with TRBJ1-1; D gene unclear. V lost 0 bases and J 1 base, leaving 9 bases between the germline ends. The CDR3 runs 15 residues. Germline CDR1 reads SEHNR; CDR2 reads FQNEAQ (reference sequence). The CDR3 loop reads CASSLAGGPNTEAFF. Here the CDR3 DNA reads TGTGCCAGCAGCTTAGCGGGAGGGCCGAACACTGAAGCTTTCTTT. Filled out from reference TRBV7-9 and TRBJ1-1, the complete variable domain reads DTGVSQNPRHKITKRGQNVTFRCDPISEHNRLYWYRQTLGQGPEFLTYFQNEAQLEKSRLLSDRFSAERPKGSFSTLEIQRTEQGDSAMYLCASSLAGGPNTEAFFGQGTRLTVV.

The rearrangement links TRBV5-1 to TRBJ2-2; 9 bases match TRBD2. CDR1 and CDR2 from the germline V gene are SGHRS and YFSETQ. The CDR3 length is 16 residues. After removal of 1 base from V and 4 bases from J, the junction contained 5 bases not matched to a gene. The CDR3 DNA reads TGCGCCAGCAGCTTGCTGTCTAGCGGGGCCACCGGGGAGCTGTTTTTT. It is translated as CASSLLSSGATGELFF.

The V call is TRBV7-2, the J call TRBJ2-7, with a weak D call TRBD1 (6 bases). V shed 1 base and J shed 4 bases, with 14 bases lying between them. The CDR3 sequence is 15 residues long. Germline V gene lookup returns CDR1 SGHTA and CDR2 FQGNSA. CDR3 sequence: CASSLGLDSKYEQYF. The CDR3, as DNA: TGTGCCAGCAGCTTAGGCCTGGACAGCAAATACGAGCAGTACTTC.

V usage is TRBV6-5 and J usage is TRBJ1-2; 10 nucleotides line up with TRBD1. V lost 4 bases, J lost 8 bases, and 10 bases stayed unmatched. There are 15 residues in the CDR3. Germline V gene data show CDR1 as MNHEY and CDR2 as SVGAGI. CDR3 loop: CASSSTPGQGRGYTF. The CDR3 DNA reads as TGTGCCAGCAGTTCCACTCCGGGACAGGGGAGAGGCTACACCTTC.

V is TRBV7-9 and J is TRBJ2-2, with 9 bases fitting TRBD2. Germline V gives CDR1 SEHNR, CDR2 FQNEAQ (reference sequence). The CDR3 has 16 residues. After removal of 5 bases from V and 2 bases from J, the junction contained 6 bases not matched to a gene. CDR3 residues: CASSAPLAGNTGELFF. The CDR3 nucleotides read TGTGCCAGCAGCGCGCCACTAGCGGGCAACACCGGGGAGCTGTTTTTT.

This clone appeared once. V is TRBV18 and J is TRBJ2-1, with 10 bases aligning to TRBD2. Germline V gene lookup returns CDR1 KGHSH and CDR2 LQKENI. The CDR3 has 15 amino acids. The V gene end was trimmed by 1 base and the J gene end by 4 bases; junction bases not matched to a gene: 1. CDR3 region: CASSPLAGGYNEQFF. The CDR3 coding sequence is TGTGCCAGCTCACCACTAGCGGGGGGATACAATGAGCAGTTCTTC.

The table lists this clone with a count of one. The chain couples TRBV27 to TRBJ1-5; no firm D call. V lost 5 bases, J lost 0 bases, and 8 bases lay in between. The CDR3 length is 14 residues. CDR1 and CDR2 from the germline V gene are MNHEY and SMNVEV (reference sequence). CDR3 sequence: CASSPSYSNQPQHF. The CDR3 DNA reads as TGTGCCAGCAGTCCGTCTTATAGCAATCAGCCCCAGCATTTT.

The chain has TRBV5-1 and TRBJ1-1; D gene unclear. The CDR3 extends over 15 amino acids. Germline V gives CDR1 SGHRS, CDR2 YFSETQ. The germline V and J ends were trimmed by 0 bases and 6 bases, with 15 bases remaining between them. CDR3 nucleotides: TGCGCCAGCAGCTTGGCCGGCAGTTCAGTATCTGAAGCTTTCTTT. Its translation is CASSLAGSSVSEAFF.